These T cell receptor beta chains were read from a single sample in a study of blood T cell repertoires in COVID-19. Libraries were prepared by immunoSEQ multiplex PCR; TCRdb keeps only in-frame clonotypes and omits some of them. The sample holds 350,000 to 450,000 clones; 70% to 90% are singletons and the top ten take around 7.5%. The sample consisted of peripheral blood. The receptors here all came from a woman aged 55-70 years with COVID-19, enrolled during active disease. The CDR3 runs from the conserved cysteine through the conserved F or W. D genes are given only for firm matches. Clone size is shown for a subset of rows, as once, few, many or a class of expanded clone.

d_gene,j_gene,len,v_gene,abundance,CDR3aa
NA,TRBJ1-1,17,TRBV7-3,NA,CASSLTGPGAMNTEAFF
NA,TRBJ1-1,15,TRBV14,once,CASSQVAGAGTEAFF
NA,TRBJ2-5,18,TRBV3-1/TRBV3-2,NA,CASSPHTGRVALQETQYF
TRBD1,TRBJ2-6,17,TRBV30,NA,CAWSDGQVNSGANVLTF
TRBD2,TRBJ2-1,16,TRBV7-2,NA,CASSLSGGAGYNEQFF
TRBD1,TRBJ2-7,13,TRBV4-1,NA,CASRGQGASEQYF
NA,TRBJ2-1,14,TRBV6-6,NA,CASTPAGAVNEQFF
NA,TRBJ1-5,15,TRBV7-2,NA,CASRAGLNSNQPQHF
NA,TRBJ1-5,14,TRBV9,NA,CASSVGADYQPQHF
NA,TRBJ1-5,13,TRBV9,NA,CASSVDRERPQHF
TRBD1,TRBJ2-7,13,TRBV10-3,few,CAISGQGNDEQYF
NA,TRBJ1-1,13,TRBV6-2/TRBV6-3,NA,CASSNTGNTEAFF
TRBD2,TRBJ2-1,14,TRBV5-5,NA,CASRHWEGQGEQFF
NA,TRBJ1-2,16,TRBV7-2,NA,CASSLGGGARGYGYTF
NA,TRBJ2-5,16,TRBV3-1/TRBV3-2,NA,CASSLGGGGLRRTQYF
NA,TRBJ2-1,14,TRBV13,NA,CASSLAGVHNEQFF
NA,TRBJ2-4,14,TRBV5-8,NA,CASSLGQGGDIQYF
NA,TRBJ2-5,15,TRBV5-6,NA,CASSLRGLYEETQYF
TRBD2,TRBJ2-5,15,TRBV9,NA,CASSGSGGAYETQYF
NA,TRBJ2-2,13,TRBV6-5,NA,CASNTDRTGELFF
NA,TRBJ1-2,13,TRBV18,NA,CASSAGDFYGYTF
TRBD1,TRBJ1-1,16,TRBV18,NA,CASSPPGTAGNTEAFF
NA,TRBJ2-1,14,TRBV7-3,NA,CASSLPTANNEQFF
NA,TRBJ2-7,12,TRBV27,NA,CASSLGGYEQYF
TRBD2,TRBJ2-2,16,TRBV2,NA,CASSWGLAGDTGELFF
TRBD2,TRBJ2-2,17,TRBV7-3,NA,CASSPWGLAGHAGELFF
NA,TRBJ1-1,15,TRBV7-9,NA,CASSPWGGQNTEAFF
NA,TRBJ1-1,14,TRBV5-1,NA,CASSLVAENTEAFF
TRBD2,TRBJ2-7,19,TRBV6-2/TRBV6-3,NA,CASSYSTRLPSGGAYEQYF
NA,TRBJ1-4,14,TRBV29-1,NA,CSVGGGATNEKLFF
NA,TRBJ1-1,14,TRBV11-2,NA,CASSARGSITEAFF
NA,TRBJ1-2,13,TRBV30,NA,CAWSVQSNYGYTF
NA,TRBJ2-7,14,TRBV7-9,NA,CASSPQDRSYEQYF
TRBD2,TRBJ2-3,15,TRBV9,NA,CASSVVAGVTDTQYF
NA,TRBJ1-2,15,TRBV12-5,NA,CASGLVEGRGEGYTF
TRBD2,TRBJ2-2,16,TRBV5-6,NA,CASSLLAGALTGELFF
NA,TRBJ1-4,13,TRBV4-1,few,CASSRTRNEKLFF
TRBD1,TRBJ1-5,14,TRBV6-5,NA,CASRDRVGFQPQHF
NA,TRBJ1-3,15,TRBV6-5,NA,CASSYSYSNGNTIYF
NA,TRBJ1-1,14,TRBV10-1,NA,CASSEGPPAGEAFF
TRBD1,TRBJ1-1,16,TRBV5-6,few,CASSLDRLSSNTEAFF
TRBD1,TRBJ1-5,13,TRBV2,NA,CATHRGPGQPQHF
NA,TRBJ1-1,13,TRBV11-2,NA,CASSLGEGTEAFF
TRBD1,TRBJ1-4,16,TRBV18,NA,CASSPLSGQGGEKLFF
NA,TRBJ2-7,15,TRBV6-1,NA,CASSEDKGIRVGEYF
TRBD2,TRBJ2-1,15,TRBV7-2,NA,CASSLLSGGVHEQFF
TRBD1,TRBJ1-6,14,TRBV5-8,NA,CASSRDRADSPLHF
NA,TRBJ2-5,13,TRBV12-3/TRBV12-4,NA,CASSRQVPETQYF
NA,TRBJ1-2,14,TRBV4-3,few,CASSQDRGFYGYTF